The 20 T cell receptor beta chains given below trace back to one sample, sequenced in a study of T cell clonality in common variable immunodeficiency. Here immunoSEQ multiplex PCR was the method, and the copy in TCRdb shows in-frame clones only, minus some. Recorded here are about 35,000 clones, none singletons. Sequenced sample: peripheral blood mononuclear cells. These receptors were taken from a person aged 18 to 75 in good health.

At least ten counts were recorded for this clone. From the germline J gene comes the end of the CDR3, since the read stops 3 residues before it. The rearrangement joins TRBV5-1 to TRBJ2-5, with TRBD2 as a possible D gene (5 bases). The V and J ends lost 0 bases and 7 bases respectively, with 16 bases between them. Germline CDR1 reads SGHRS; CDR2 reads YFSETQ. The length of the CDR3 is 15 residues. The CDR3 bases that were read are TGCGCCAGCAGCTTGGACCCTGGCGGGTTTCCGACC. Its translation is CASSLDPGGFPT. The whole CDR3 protein is CASSLDPGGFPTQYF.

As regards this clone: With the read ending 3 residues before the CDR3 end, the germline J gene is used to fill in that end. The V gene is TRBV6-2 or TRBV6-3, the J gene TRBJ2-1, with TRBD1 identical over 8 bases. CDR3 length equals 14 residues. Trimming at V came to 10 bases and at J to 0 bases, leaving 5 bases not matched to a gene. Per germline, CDR1 MNHEY and CDR2 SVGEGT. The CDR3 bases that were read are TGTGCCACGAGACAGGGGAGCTCCTACAATGAG. The encoded protein is CATRQGSSYNE. The complete CDR3 sequence is CATRQGSSYNEQFF.

This clone was seen many times. The read falls 3 residues short of the CDR3 end, and the missing part is taken from the germline J gene. The chain carries TRBV7-3 and TRBJ2-2; weak D call: TRBD1 (7 bases). This CDR3 contains 15 residues. CDR1 and CDR2 from the germline V gene are SGHTA and FQGTGA. CDR3 residues: CASSLNGQGGQGLFF. The covered CDR3 bases are TGTGCCAGCAGCTTAAATGGGCAGGGGGGCCAGGGG.

This clone was detected many times. Coverage ceases 3 residues before the CDR3 finishes, and the germline J gene fills in the end. This rearrangement joins TRBV7-2 to TRBJ2-1; D call uncertain. CDR3 length: 11 amino acids. The V gene lost 2 bases and the J gene lost 7 bases, with 3 bases spanning the gap. The germline V gene has CDR1 SGHTA and CDR2 FQGNSA. CDR3 DNA, as far as it was read: TGTGCCAGCAGCTTATCGAATGAG. Translating gives CASSLSNE. The entire CDR3 protein is CASSLSNEQFF.

This clone was seen at least ten times. The read ends 3 residues early relative to the CDR3; the germline J gene fills the gap. This chain joins TRBV20-1 and TRBJ2-2, with a tentative D call TRBD1 (5 bases). Germline CDR1 DFQATT, CDR2 SNEGSKA (reference sequence). This CDR3 is built from 13 residues. The germline V and J ends were trimmed by 3 bases and 1 base, with 6 bases remaining between them. The sequenced part of the CDR3 DNA is TGCAGTGCTAGGGGGCAGAACACCGGGGAG. It codes for CSARGQNTGE. The whole CDR3 protein reads CSARGQNTGELFF.

A few counts support this clone. The read is 3 residues too short to cover the CDR3 end, so that end is filled in from the germline J gene. The chain uses TRBV19 and TRBJ1-2; the D is unclear. Germline V gene sequence: CDR1 LNHDA, CDR2 SQIVND (reference sequence). The CDR3 covers 14 residues. CDR3 in amino acids: CASSRLAGRYDYTF. The sequenced CDR3 bases are TGTGCCAGTAGTAGGCTAGCGGGAAGATACGAC. Looking up the rest from reference TRBV19 and TRBJ1-2 gives the full variable domain: DGGITQSPKYLFRKEGQNVTLSCEQNLNHDAMYWYRQDPGQGLRLIYYSQIVNDFQKGDIAEGYSVSREKKESFPLTVTSAQKNPTAFYLCASSRLAGRYDYTFGSGTRLTVV.

Many counts were recorded for this clone. The DNA ends 3 residues before the CDR3 does, and the rest of the CDR3 is filled in from the germline J gene. This chain joins TRBV7-3 and TRBJ2-1, with 8 bases matching TRBD2. Germline V gene sequence: CDR1 SGHTA, CDR2 FQGTGA. The CDR3 runs to 15 residues. The trim removed 6 bases at V and 8 bases at J, leaving 12 bases unmatched. The CDR3 spells CASSFSGRGVDEQFF. The part of the CDR3 DNA that was read is TGTGCCAGCAGTTTTAGCGGGCGGGGGGTGGATGAG.

This clone has at least ten counts. The read ends 3 residues early relative to the CDR3; the germline J gene fills the gap. The genes are TRBV2 and TRBJ2-7, with a tentative D call TRBD2 (7 bases). CDR3 length: 13 amino acids. The V gene lost 10 bases and the J gene lost 2 bases, with 15 bases spanning the gap. Per germline, CDR1 SNHLY and CDR2 FYNNEI. The CDR3 region is CATKPGGPYEQYF. The CDR3 bases that were read are TGTGCCACCAAGCCCGGGGGGCCCTACGAG.

For this clone: The observed sequence ends 3 residues before the CDR3 terminus, with the missing tail filled in from the germline J gene. The chain uses TRBV30 and TRBJ1-2; 12 bases match TRBD1. CDR3 size: 14 residues. Per the germline V gene, CDR1 is GTSNPN and CDR2 is SVGIG (reference sequence). Incomplete CDR3 DNA: TGTGCCTGGAGTTCCGGGACAGGGGGCGTCGAC. Translated: CAWSSGTGGVD. The whole CDR3 sequence reads CAWSSGTGGVDYTF.

The table lists this clone with a few counts. At one of its ends the junction is not consistent with the germline gene, which may arise from a read error. The CDR3 is cut off 3 residues early in the read; its end comes from the germline J gene. J is TRBJ2-7 and V is TRBV2; 14 nucleotides line up with TRBD2. Germline V lookup: CDR1 SNHLY, CDR2 FYNNEI. The CDR3 runs to 16 residues. CDR3 protein: CASSFGLAGGSHEQYF. The sequenced part of the CDR3 DNA is TGTGCCAGCAGTTTCGGACTAGCGGGAGGCTCCCACGAG.

This clone was observed a few times. The read halts 3 residues ahead of the CDR3 end, with the missing end drawn from the germline J gene. The chain employs TRBV11-3 and TRBJ2-7; D unresolved. The V and J ends lost 6 bases and 3 bases respectively, with 15 bases between them. Germline CDR1 is SGHNT and CDR2 is YENEEA. The CDR3 length is 14 residues. The covered CDR3 bases are TGTGCCAGCAGTACCCCTAGGAGCAGCTACGAG. Its protein is CASSTPRSSYE. The complete CDR3 protein is CASSTPRSSYEQYF. Drawing the rest from reference TRBV11-3 and TRBJ2-7, the complete variable domain is EAGVVQSPRYKIIEKKQPVAFWCNPISGHNTLYWYLQNLGQGPELLIRYENEEAVDDSQLPKDRFSAERLKGVDSTLKIQPAELGDSAVYLCASSTPRSSYEQYFGPGTRLTVT.

In this sample, this clone turned up many times. The read ends 3 residues shy of where the CDR3 ends; the end is completed using the germline J gene. This sequence joins TRBV2 and TRBJ2-3, with D uncertain. Trimming shortened V by 7 bases and J by 0 bases, and 11 bases separated the two germline ends. This CDR3 contains 14 residues. Germline CDR1 reads SNHLY; CDR2 reads FYNNEI. CDR3 region: CASKPSPSTDTQYF. The sequenced part of the CDR3 DNA is TGTGCCAGCAAGCCCTCACCCAGCACAGATACG.

This clone was seen ten or more times. The CDR3 is cut off 3 residues early in the read; its end comes from the germline J gene. V is TRBV19 and J is TRBJ1-5; 7 bases match TRBD1. CDR3 size: 16 residues. J lost 7 bases, V lost 5 bases, and 14 bases had no gene match. Germline CDR1 LNHDA, CDR2 SQIVND (reference sequence). The DNA read from the CDR3 is TGTGCCAGTAGTCCTCCGGGACAGCCCGGTGTACAGCCC. It encodes CASSPPGQPGVQP. The complete CDR3 sequence is CASSPPGQPGVQPQHF.

There are many counts of this clone. The CDR3 is cut off 3 residues early in the read; its end comes from the germline J gene. The chain joins TRBV2 to TRBJ2-2; TRBD1 agrees at 7 bases. The CDR3 consists of 15 residues. Unmatched junction bases numbered 11, after V lost 8 bases and J lost 5 bases. The germline V gene has CDR1 SNHLY and CDR2 FYNNEI. CDR3 amino acids: CASLSTGARTGELFF. Incomplete CDR3 DNA: TGTGCCAGCTTAAGCACAGGGGCCAGGACCGGGGAG.

Many counts were recorded for this clone. The read finishes 3 residues shy of the CDR3 end, and the germline J gene is used to complete it. This chain joins TRBV7-3 and TRBJ1-2; 8 positions match TRBD1. The CDR3 is made up of 14 amino acids. The germline gives CDR1 SGHTA, CDR2 FQGTGA. V lost 5 bases and J lost 6; bases outside the gene matches: 8. The CDR3 is CASSVQGARNGYTF. CDR3 DNA (partial): TGTGCCAGCAGCGTCCAGGGGGCGCGCAATGGC. Supplemented by reference TRBV7-3 and TRBJ1-2, the full variable domain reads GAGVSQTPSNKVTEKGKYVELRCDPISGHTALYWYRQSLGQGPEFLIYFQGTGAADDSGLPNDRFFAVRPEGSVSTLKIQRTERGDSAVYLCASSVQGARNGYTFGSGTRLTVV.

As to this clone: A read error may account for a junction end that differs from germline. The CDR3 end is not reached by the read, which stops 3 residues before it; the germline J gene fills it in. V and J are TRBV7-7 and TRBJ2-1, with TRBD2 matching 10 bases. CDR1 and CDR2 (germline): SSHAT, FNYEAQ (reference sequence). This CDR3 is 17 amino acids long. The CDR3 spells CASSPPPSSGSIDEQFF. The sequenced CDR3 bases are TGTGCTAGCAGCCCCCCCCCTTCTAGCGGGAGTATCGATGAG.

This clone was detected a few times. Sequencing ends 3 residues short of the CDR3 end; the germline J gene provides the rest. The rearrangement joins TRBV19 to TRBJ1-3; a weak D match, TRBD1 (5 bases). The CDR3 is made up of 14 amino acids. Trimming removed 7 bases from V and 0 bases from J, with 10 bases in between. CDR1 is LNHDA, CDR2 SQIVND, per germline (reference sequence). The CDR3: CASIFDSSGNTIYF. The sequenced part of the CDR3 DNA is TGTGCCAGTATTTTTGACAGCTCTGGAAACACC.

This clone was recorded a few times. Incomplete CDR3 DNA: TGTGCCAGCAGCGGCGGCCCGCACGAG. Translation: CASSGGPHE. The CDR3, in full, reads CASSGGPHEQYF. V gene TRBV7-9 combines with J gene TRBJ2-7; D gene unclear. With the read ending 3 residues before the CDR3 end, the germline J gene is used to fill in that end. V gave up 5 bases and J gave up 5 bases, with 10 bases separating them. The CDR3 sequence is 12 residues long. Germline CDR1 and CDR2: SEHNR and FQNEAQ (reference sequence).

This clone was seen repeatedly, ten times or more. The DNA ends 3 residues before the CDR3 does, and the rest of the CDR3 is filled in from the germline J gene. The chain has TRBV20-1 and TRBJ2-1; a weak D match, TRBD2 (5 bases). This CDR3 is built from 18 residues. The germline V gene has CDR1 DFQATT and CDR2 SNEGSKA (reference sequence). V was cut by 7 bases and J by 4 bases, with 29 bases left in between. This CDR3 is CSVRPPLEATTHYNEQFF. The CDR3 DNA, read in part, is TGCAGTGTTAGGCCCCCCCTTGAGGCGACTACCCATTACAATGAG.

In this sample, this clone turned up many times. The read is 3 residues too short to cover the CDR3 end, so that end is filled in from the germline J gene. The chain employs TRBV30 and TRBJ2-7; 9 positions agree with TRBD1. Trimming removed 3 bases from V and 6 bases from J; junction bases left unmatched: 3. The CDR3 has 12 amino acids. Per germline, CDR1 GTSNPN and CDR2 SVGIG (reference sequence). The chain's CDR3 is CAWSGTGFEQYF. The DNA read from the CDR3 is TGTGCCTGGAGCGGGACAGGGTTCGAG.